The 11 T cell receptor beta chains given below trace back to one sample, sequenced in a study of metastatic and nonmetastatic thyroid tumors. Through MiXCR, TCRdb re-clonotyped the PCR reads. The data show 39,000 or so clones, over 40% seen once. Every patient was untreated before thyroid surgery. Sequencing input: tumor tissue. Source of these receptors: a male donor with papillary thyroid cancer or a benign thyroid nodule (not recorded which). Some clones in this sample may be carry-over from other donors' samples.

A word on this clone: A read error may account for a junction end that differs from germline. The chain couples TRBV11-2 to TRBJ1-1; D call uncertain. The CDR3 length is 14 residues. Germline V gene lookup returns CDR1 SGHAT and CDR2 FQNNGV. CDR3 coding DNA: TGTGCCGGCAGCTTACTCCGGGAAAACACTGAAGCTTTCTTT. This encodes CAGSLLRENTEAFF.

This rearrangement joins TRBV7-2 to TRBJ2-7, with unresolved D. This CDR3 region has 12 residues. V shed 0 bases and J shed 6 bases, with 6 bases lying between them. The germline gives CDR1 SGHTA, CDR2 FQGNSA. The CDR3, as DNA: TGTGCCAGCAGCTTAGCCACCTCCGAGCAGTACTTC. Residues: CASSLATSEQYF.

The chain has TRBV20-1 and TRBJ1-5; D ambiguous. Trimming shortened V by 6 bases and J by 3 bases, and 12 bases separated the two germline ends. From germline, CDR1 is DFQATT and CDR2 SNEGSKA (reference sequence). The CDR3 is 13 amino acids. The CDR3 reads CSAGGPYNQPQHF. The CDR3 DNA follows: TGCAGTGCAGGAGGTCCATACAATCAGCCCCAGCATTTT.

This chain joins TRBV24-1 and TRBJ2-1; 15 bases are shared with TRBD2. Trimming removed 9 bases from V and 0 bases from J; junction bases left unmatched: 2. CDR1 is KGHDR, CDR2 SFDVKD, per germline. CDR3 length: 16 amino acids. The CDR3 coding sequence is TGTGCCACCGGGACTAGCGGGGGGAACTCCTACAATGAGCAGTTCTTC. This gives the protein CATGTSGGNSYNEQFF.

The J gene is TRBJ1-6, the V gene TRBV28; D is unclear. The CDR3 totals 15 residues. In germline, CDR1 is MDHEN, CDR2 SYDVKM. V was trimmed by 6 bases and J by 2 bases, leaving 11 bases between them. CDR3 nucleotide sequence: TGTGCCAGCAGCACCGGGCCAGCCTATAATTCACCCCTCCACTTT. Its protein product is CASSTGPAYNSPLHF.

This clone showed up just a few times. The rearrangement joins TRBV6-1 to TRBJ1-3, with D uncertain. The germline V and J ends were trimmed by 8 bases and 0 bases, with 2 bases remaining between them. The CDR3 consists of 11 residues. The germline V gene encodes CDR1 MNHNS and CDR2 SASEGT. The CDR3 DNA follows: TGTGCCAGCCCCTCTGGAAACACCATATATTTT. Translated: CASPSGNTIYF.

On this clone itself: This sample also contains other DNA sequences that code for the same CDR3. The V call is TRBV11-2, the J call TRBJ1-6; TRBD1 is a possible D gene (5 bases). V lost 1 base to trimming and J lost 9 bases, with 19 bases between them. The length of the CDR3 is 17 residues. Germline CDR1 and CDR2: SGHAT and FQNNGV. The CDR3 DNA sequence: TGTGCCAGCAGCTTAGTACACGGGCGGCAGGGAGGTTCACCCCTCCACTTT. It is translated as CASSLVHGRQGGSPLHF.

This clone was counted only a few times. The chain couples TRBV11-2 to TRBJ2-3, with 7 bases lining up with TRBD2. This CDR3 is 18 amino acids long. Trimming at V came to 0 bases and at J to 0 bases, leaving 9 bases not matched to a gene. Germline CDR1 is SGHAT and CDR2 is FQNNGV. In nucleotides, the CDR3 is TGTGCCAGCAGCTTAGATACCTCCGTGCGGGGGAGCACAGATACGCAGTATTTT. Amino acids: CASSLDTSVRGSTDTQYF.

The gene calls are TRBV4-2 and TRBJ2-1; D is ambiguous. The CDR3 covers 15 residues. Germline CDR1 and CDR2: LGHNA and YNFKEQ. The germline V and J ends were trimmed by 0 bases and 4 bases, with 10 bases remaining between them. The CDR3 bases are TGTGCCAGCAGCCAAGATGCACTGACTTACAATGAGCAGTTCTTC. Encoded protein: CASSQDALTYNEQFF.

This clone was recorded a few times. The chain joins TRBV27 to TRBJ1-1; 8 bases align to TRBD1. The CDR3 has 14 residues. J gave up 2 bases and V 6 bases, and 5 bases lay outside the gene matches. Per germline, CDR1 MNHEY and CDR2 SMNVEV (reference sequence). CDR3 amino acids: CASRDRVGNTEAFF. For the CDR3, the DNA is TGTGCCAGCAGGGACAGGGTTGGAAACACTGAAGCTTTCTTT.

V gene TRBV11-3 combines with J gene TRBJ2-7; 9 bases align to TRBD1. The ends lost 4 bases at V and 7 bases at J; junction bases unmatched: 11. Looked up from germline, CDR1 is SGHNT and CDR2 is YENEEA. CDR3 length equals 15 residues. DNA of the CDR3: TGTGCCAGCAGCTATGGACAGGGGCGAGGGGGTGAGCAGTACTTC. Its protein is CASSYGQGRGGEQYF.